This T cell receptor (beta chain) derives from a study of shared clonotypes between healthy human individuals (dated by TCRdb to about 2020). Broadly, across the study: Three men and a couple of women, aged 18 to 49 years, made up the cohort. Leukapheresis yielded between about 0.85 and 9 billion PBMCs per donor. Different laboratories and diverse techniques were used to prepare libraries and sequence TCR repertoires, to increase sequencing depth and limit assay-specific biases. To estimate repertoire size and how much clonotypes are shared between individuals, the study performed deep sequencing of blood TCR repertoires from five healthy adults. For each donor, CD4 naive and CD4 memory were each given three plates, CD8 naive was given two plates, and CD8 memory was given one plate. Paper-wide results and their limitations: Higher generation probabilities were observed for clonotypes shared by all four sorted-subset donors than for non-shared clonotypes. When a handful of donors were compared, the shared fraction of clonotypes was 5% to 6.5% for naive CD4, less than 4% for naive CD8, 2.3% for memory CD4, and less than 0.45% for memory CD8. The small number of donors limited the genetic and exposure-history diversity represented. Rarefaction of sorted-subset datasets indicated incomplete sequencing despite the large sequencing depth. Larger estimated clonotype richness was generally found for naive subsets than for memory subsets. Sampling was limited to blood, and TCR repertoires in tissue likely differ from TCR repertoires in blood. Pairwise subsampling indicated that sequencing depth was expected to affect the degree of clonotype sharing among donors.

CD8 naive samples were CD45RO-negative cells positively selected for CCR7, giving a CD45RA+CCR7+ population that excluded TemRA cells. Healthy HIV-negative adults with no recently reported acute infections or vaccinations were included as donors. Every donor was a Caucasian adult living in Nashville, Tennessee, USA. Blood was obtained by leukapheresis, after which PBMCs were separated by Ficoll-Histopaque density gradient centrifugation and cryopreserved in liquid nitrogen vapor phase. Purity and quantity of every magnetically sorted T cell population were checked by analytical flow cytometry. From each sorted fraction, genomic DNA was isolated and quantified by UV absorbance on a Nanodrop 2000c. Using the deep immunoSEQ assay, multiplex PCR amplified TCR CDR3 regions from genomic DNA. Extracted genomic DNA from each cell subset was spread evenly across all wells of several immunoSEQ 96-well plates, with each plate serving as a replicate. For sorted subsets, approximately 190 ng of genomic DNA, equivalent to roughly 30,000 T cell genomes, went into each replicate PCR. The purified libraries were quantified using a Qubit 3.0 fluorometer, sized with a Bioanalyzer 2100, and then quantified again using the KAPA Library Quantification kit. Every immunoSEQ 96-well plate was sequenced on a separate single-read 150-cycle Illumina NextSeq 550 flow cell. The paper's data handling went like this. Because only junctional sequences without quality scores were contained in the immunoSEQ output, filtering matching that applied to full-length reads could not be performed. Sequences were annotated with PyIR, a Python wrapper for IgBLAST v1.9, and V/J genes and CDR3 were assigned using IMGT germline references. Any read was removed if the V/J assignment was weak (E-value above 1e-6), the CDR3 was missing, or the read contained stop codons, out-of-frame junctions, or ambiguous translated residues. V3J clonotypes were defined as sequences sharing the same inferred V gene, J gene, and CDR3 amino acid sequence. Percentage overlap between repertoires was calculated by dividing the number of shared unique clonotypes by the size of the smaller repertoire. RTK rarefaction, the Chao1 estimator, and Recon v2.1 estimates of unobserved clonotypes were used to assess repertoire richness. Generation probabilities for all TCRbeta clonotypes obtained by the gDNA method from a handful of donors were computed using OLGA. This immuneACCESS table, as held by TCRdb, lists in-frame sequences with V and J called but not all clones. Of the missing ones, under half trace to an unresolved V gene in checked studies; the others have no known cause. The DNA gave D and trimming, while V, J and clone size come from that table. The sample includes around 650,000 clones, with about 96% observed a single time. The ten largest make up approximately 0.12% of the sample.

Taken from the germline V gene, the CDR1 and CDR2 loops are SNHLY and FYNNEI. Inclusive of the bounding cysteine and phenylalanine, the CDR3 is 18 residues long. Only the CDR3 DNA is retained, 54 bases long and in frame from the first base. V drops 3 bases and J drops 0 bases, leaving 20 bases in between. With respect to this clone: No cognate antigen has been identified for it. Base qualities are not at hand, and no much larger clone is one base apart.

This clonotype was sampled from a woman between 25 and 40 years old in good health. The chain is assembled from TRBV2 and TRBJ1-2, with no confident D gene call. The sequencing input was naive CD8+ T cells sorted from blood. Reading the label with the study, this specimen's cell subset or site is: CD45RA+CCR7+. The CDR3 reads CASSDDSPRAAPNYGYTF. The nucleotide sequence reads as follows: TGTGCCAGCAGTGACGACTCTCCTAGGGCAGCCCCTAACTATGGCTACACCTTC.